This T cell receptor (beta chain) was captured by sequencing in a study of blood T cell repertoires in COVID-19. Looking at the study overall: Acute and convalescent COVID-19 specimens originated in the United States, Italy and Spain.

TCRdb's table, derived via immunoSEQ multiplex PCR, lists solely in-frame clones and lacks some. Here the sample spans about 200,000 clones, approximately 80% being singletons. This receptor was identified in a man aged 60 to 69 with acute or convalescent COVID-19. The sequencing input was peripheral blood.

CDR3 loop: CASSLGQGINEQYF. The CDR3 region has the DNA TGCGCCAGCAGCCTAGGACAGGGCATAAACGAGCAGTACTTC. This chain joins TRBV4-1 and TRBJ2-7; 8 bases fit TRBD1. Germline V CDR1 and CDR2: MGHRA, YSYEKL. The CDR3 covers 14 residues. Unmatched junction bases numbered 7, after V lost 4 bases and J lost 5 bases.